This is a list of T cell receptor beta chains from one sample in a study of T cell changes during pregnancy in multiple sclerosis. The method was immunoSEQ multiplex PCR; TCRdb's version includes in-frame clones alone and lacks a portion of them. The sample records roughly 79,000 clones, just over 90% being singletons. The sample in question was peripheral blood, obtained in the second trimester of pregnancy. The receptors derive from a female donor in good health, enrolled as a control in a pregnancy study. Both conserved end residues are part of each CDR3. Each record gives: clone size, D gene, J gene, V gene, CDR3 protein, CDR3 DNA. A D gene is named only where the DNA matches it firmly. The size field is filled for only some rows; it gives once, few, many or a size class.

abundance: .; d_gene: TRBD1; j_gene: TRBJ2-3; v_gene: TRBV27; CDR3aa: CASTLRGQTDTQYF; CDR3nt: TGTGCCAGCACCCTTAGGGGGCAAACAGATACGCAGTATTTT
abundance: .; d_gene: .; j_gene: TRBJ2-1; v_gene: TRBV6-4; CDR3aa: CASSLRAEAANEQFF; CDR3nt: TGTGCCAGCAGTCTAAGAGCCGAGGCCGCCAATGAGCAGTTCTTC
abundance: .; d_gene: .; j_gene: TRBJ2-3; v_gene: TRBV1; CDR3aa: CTSSRQGASDTQYF; CDR3nt: TGCACCAGCAGCCGACAGGGGGCGAGTGATACGCAGTATTTT
abundance: once; d_gene: .; j_gene: TRBJ2-7; v_gene: TRBV30; CDR3aa: CAWSVRRPSYEQYF; CDR3nt: TGTGCCTGGAGTGTACGGCGGCCGAGCTACGAGCAGTACTTC
abundance: .; d_gene: TRBD1; j_gene: TRBJ1-5; v_gene: TRBV5-6; CDR3aa: CASSLGRGRVNQPQHF; CDR3nt: TGTGCCAGCAGCTTGGGCAGGGGGCGCGTCAATCAGCCCCAGCATTTT
abundance: .; d_gene: TRBD2; j_gene: TRBJ2-3; v_gene: TRBV14; CDR3aa: CASSRFAGTSGVTDTQYF; CDR3nt: TGTGCCAGCAGCCGTTTCGCCGGTACTAGCGGGGTCACAGATACGCAGTATTTT
abundance: .; d_gene: .; j_gene: TRBJ2-3; v_gene: TRBV5-8; CDR3aa: CASSLFISGTDTQYF; CDR3nt: TGTGCCAGCAGCTTGTTTATTAGCGGCACAGATACGCAGTATTTT
abundance: .; d_gene: TRBD2; j_gene: TRBJ2-5; v_gene: TRBV5-4; CDR3aa: CASSAGDRQETQYF; CDR3nt: TGTGCCAGCAGCGCGGGGGACCGCCAAGAGACCCAGTACTTC
abundance: .; d_gene: .; j_gene: TRBJ1-2; v_gene: TRBV2; CDR3aa: CASSERQLVNGYTF; CDR3nt: TGTGCCAGCAGTGAGAGGCAACTCGTTAATGGCTACACCTTC
abundance: .; d_gene: TRBD2; j_gene: TRBJ2-3; v_gene: TRBV19; CDR3aa: CASSILAGDTDTQYF; CDR3nt: TGTGCCAGTAGTATACTAGCGGGGGACACAGATACGCAGTATTTT
abundance: .; d_gene: .; j_gene: TRBJ1-2; v_gene: TRBV5-4; CDR3aa: CASRFTGNYGYTF; CDR3nt: TGTGCCAGCAGGTTTACAGGGAACTATGGCTACACCTTC
abundance: .; d_gene: TRBD2; j_gene: TRBJ2-1; v_gene: TRBV6-5; CDR3aa: CASSPERGGYNEQFF; CDR3nt: TGTGCCAGCAGTCCAGAGCGGGGGGGCTACAATGAGCAGTTCTTC
abundance: .; d_gene: .; j_gene: TRBJ2-7; v_gene: TRBV5-1; CDR3aa: CASSLDLFYEQYF; CDR3nt: TGCGCCAGCAGCTTGGATCTATTCTACGAGCAGTACTTC
abundance: once; d_gene: TRBD1; j_gene: TRBJ2-7; v_gene: TRBV7-2; CDR3aa: CASSSAGGYEQYF; CDR3nt: TGTGCCAGCAGCTCGGCAGGGGGCTACGAGCAGTACTTC
abundance: .; d_gene: .; j_gene: TRBJ2-7; v_gene: TRBV10-3; CDR3aa: CAISESGASEQYF; CDR3nt: TGTGCCATCAGTGAGTCGGGGGCCTCCGAGCAGTACTTC
abundance: .; d_gene: .; j_gene: TRBJ2-5; v_gene: TRBV30; CDR3aa: CAWRGGGETQYF; CDR3nt: TGTGCCTGGAGGGGAGGGGGGGAGACCCAGTACTTC
abundance: .; d_gene: .; j_gene: TRBJ1-2; v_gene: TRBV15; CDR3aa: CATSRRESNYGYTF; CDR3nt: TGTGCCACCAGCAGACGCGAGTCTAACTATGGCTACACCTTC
abundance: .; d_gene: TRBD1; j_gene: TRBJ1-1; v_gene: TRBV4-3; CDR3aa: CASSQEGGRGNRRIF; CDR3nt: TGCGCCAGCAGCCAAGAAGGGGGCAGGGGGAATCGGAGGATATTT
abundance: .; d_gene: .; j_gene: TRBJ1-1; v_gene: TRBV30; CDR3aa: CAWNAGSANTEAFF; CDR3nt: TGTGCCTGGAATGCAGGGTCGGCAAACACTGAAGCTTTCTTT
abundance: .; d_gene: TRBD2; j_gene: TRBJ2-5; v_gene: TRBV7-2; CDR3aa: CASSFGGQETQYF; CDR3nt: TGTGCCAGCAGCTTCGGGGGGCAAGAGACCCAGTACTTC
abundance: .; d_gene: .; j_gene: TRBJ1-2; v_gene: TRBV10-3; CDR3aa: CAISESARVNGYTF; CDR3nt: TGTGCCATCAGTGAGTCGGCCAGGGTGAACGGCTACACCTTC
abundance: .; d_gene: .; j_gene: TRBJ1-1; v_gene: TRBV30; CDR3aa: CAWSVGAGGNEAFF; CDR3nt: TGTGCCTGGAGTGTAGGGGCGGGGGGGAATGAAGCTTTCTTT
abundance: few; d_gene: TRBD1; j_gene: TRBJ1-1; v_gene: TRBV11-3; CDR3aa: CASSRGQGVEAFF; CDR3nt: TGTGCCAGCAGCCGAGGACAGGGGGTTGAAGCTTTCTTT
abundance: .; d_gene: TRBD1; j_gene: TRBJ1-2; v_gene: TRBV7-6; CDR3aa: CASSLAKEGQGQFIHGYTF; CDR3nt: TGTGCCAGCAGTTTGGCCAAGGAGGGACAGGGGCAATTTATACATGGCTACACCTTC
abundance: .; d_gene: .; j_gene: TRBJ1-1; v_gene: TRBV19; CDR3aa: CASSPNRVRTEAFF; CDR3nt: TGTGCCAGTAGTCCCAACAGGGTTCGCACTGAAGCTTTCTTT
abundance: .; d_gene: TRBD1; j_gene: TRBJ1-2; v_gene: TRBV19; CDR3aa: CASRSLRGTARANYGYTF; CDR3nt: TGTGCCAGCCGTTCCCTCCGCGGGACAGCCCGAGCTAACTATGGCTACACCTTC
abundance: .; d_gene: TRBD1; j_gene: TRBJ2-3; v_gene: TRBV6-6; CDR3aa: CASSSDRGSTDTQYF; CDR3nt: TGTGCCAGCAGTTCCGACAGGGGGAGCACAGATACGCAGTATTTT
abundance: few; d_gene: .; j_gene: TRBJ1-1; v_gene: TRBV7-9; CDR3aa: CASSLASLSLTEAFF; CDR3nt: TGTGCCAGCAGCTTAGCGTCCCTGAGTCTCACTGAAGCTTTCTTT
abundance: .; d_gene: .; j_gene: TRBJ1-3; v_gene: TRBV5-4; CDR3aa: CASSSSRGSGNTIYF; CDR3nt: TGTGCCAGCAGCTCATCACGGGGCTCTGGAAACACCATATATTTT
abundance: .; d_gene: .; j_gene: TRBJ1-2; v_gene: TRBV15; CDR3aa: CATSIRDISYGYTF; CDR3nt: TGTGCCACCAGCATCCGGGACATAAGCTATGGCTACACCTTC
abundance: .; d_gene: TRBD2; j_gene: TRBJ2-1; v_gene: TRBV11-2; CDR3aa: CASSLAGGVYNEQFF; CDR3nt: TGTGCCAGCAGCTTAGCCGGGGGGGTTTACAATGAGCAGTTCTTC
abundance: .; d_gene: TRBD1; j_gene: TRBJ1-5; v_gene: TRBV5-5; CDR3aa: CASSLQTGGEPQHF; CDR3nt: TGTGCCAGCAGCTTACAGACAGGGGGCGAGCCCCAGCATTTT
abundance: .; d_gene: TRBD1; j_gene: TRBJ2-1; v_gene: TRBV11-1; CDR3aa: CASSLNLGTGLNEQFF; CDR3nt: TGTGCCAGCAGCTTAAACCTAGGGACAGGGTTAAATGAGCAGTTCTTC
abundance: .; d_gene: .; j_gene: TRBJ1-4; v_gene: TRBV5-1; CDR3aa: CASSVTYTGFDEKLFF; CDR3nt: TGCGCCAGCAGCGTGACCTATACAGGTTTCGATGAAAAACTGTTTTTT
abundance: .; d_gene: .; j_gene: TRBJ1-1; v_gene: TRBV4-1; CDR3aa: CASSQGPSLRNTEAFF; CDR3nt: TGCGCCAGCAGCCAAGGGCCCTCATTAAGGAACACTGAAGCTTTCTTT
abundance: .; d_gene: TRBD1; j_gene: TRBJ1-1; v_gene: TRBV9; CDR3aa: CASSSGTDLNTEAFF; CDR3nt: TGTGCCAGCAGCTCCGGGACAGACCTAAACACTGAAGCTTTCTTT
abundance: .; d_gene: TRBD1; j_gene: TRBJ2-7; v_gene: TRBV7-9; CDR3aa: CASSSGWNGDRAHEQYF; CDR3nt: TGTGCCAGCAGCTCTGGCTGGAACGGGGACAGGGCCCACGAGCAGTACTTC
abundance: .; d_gene: .; j_gene: TRBJ2-7; v_gene: TRBV11-2; CDR3aa: CASSYLAPRAGKTYEQYF; CDR3nt: TGTGCCAGCAGCTATTTAGCCCCTAGGGCAGGGAAAACCTACGAGCAGTACTTC
abundance: .; d_gene: .; j_gene: TRBJ2-2; v_gene: TRBV19; CDR3aa: CASSTGQGGTGELFF; CDR3nt: TGTGCCAGTAGTACCGGACAGGGAGGGACCGGGGAGCTGTTTTTT
abundance: .; d_gene: .; j_gene: TRBJ1-2; v_gene: TRBV9; CDR3aa: CASSSTKSGYTF; CDR3nt: TGTGCCAGCAGCTCGACAAAATCGGGCTACACCTTC
abundance: .; d_gene: TRBD2; j_gene: TRBJ2-1; v_gene: TRBV11-3; CDR3aa: CASRRGNERGGYNEQFF; CDR3nt: TGTGCCAGCAGACGGGGAAACGAGCGGGGGGGGTACAATGAGCAGTTCTTC
abundance: few; d_gene: .; j_gene: TRBJ1-6; v_gene: TRBV7-9; CDR3aa: CASSIDGQFYNSPLHF; CDR3nt: TGTGCCAGCAGCATAGATGGACAGTTTTATAATTCACCCCTCCACTTT
abundance: .; d_gene: .; j_gene: TRBJ2-2; v_gene: TRBV7-9; CDR3aa: CASRGESNTGELFF; CDR3nt: TGTGCCAGCAGAGGAGAATCGAACACCGGGGAGCTGTTTTTT
abundance: .; d_gene: TRBD1; j_gene: TRBJ1-6; v_gene: TRBV10-3; CDR3aa: CAIGQGAGSPLHF; CDR3nt: TGTGCCATCGGACAGGGGGCCGGATCACCCCTCCACTTT
abundance: .; d_gene: .; j_gene: TRBJ2-6; v_gene: TRBV5-1; CDR3aa: CASCHGDIYSGANVLTF; CDR3nt: TGCGCCAGCTGCCATGGGGACATTTACTCTGGGGCCAACGTCCTGACTTTC
abundance: .; d_gene: .; j_gene: TRBJ1-2; v_gene: TRBV4-1; CDR3aa: CASSQVGGRLVPYGYTF; CDR3nt: TGCGCCAGCAGCCAAGTTGGAGGGAGGCTAGTCCCCTATGGCTACACCTTC
abundance: .; d_gene: TRBD2; j_gene: TRBJ2-5; v_gene: TRBV19; CDR3aa: CASSTTSDGTQYF; CDR3nt: TGTGCCAGTAGTACGACTAGCGATGGGACCCAGTACTTC
abundance: .; d_gene: .; j_gene: TRBJ1-2; v_gene: TRBV30; CDR3aa: CAWSVGIGVGYTF; CDR3nt: TGTGCCTGGAGTGTAGGAATAGGGGTTGGCTACACCTTC
abundance: .; d_gene: .; j_gene: TRBJ2-7; v_gene: TRBV6-6; CDR3aa: CASNPGPPTYEQYF; CDR3nt: TGTGCCAGCAATCCAGGGCCCCCCACCTACGAGCAGTACTTC
abundance: .; d_gene: .; j_gene: TRBJ1-2; v_gene: TRBV6-1; CDR3aa: CASSERQSAGYTF; CDR3nt: TGTGCCAGCAGTGAACGCCAGTCCGCTGGCTACACCTTC
abundance: .; d_gene: .; j_gene: TRBJ1-5; v_gene: TRBV5-4; CDR3aa: CASSLRNRVGQPQHF; CDR3nt: TGTGCCAGCAGCCTAAGGAACAGGGTCGGACAGCCCCAGCATTTT
abundance: .; d_gene: .; j_gene: TRBJ1-2; v_gene: TRBV2; CDR3aa: CASGASINYGYTF; CDR3nt: TGTGCCAGCGGGGCGAGCATAAACTATGGCTACACCTTC
abundance: .; d_gene: .; j_gene: TRBJ2-3; v_gene: TRBV6-6; CDR3aa: CASSFRTDTQYF; CDR3nt: TGTGCCAGCAGCTTCAGGACAGATACGCAGTATTTT
abundance: .; d_gene: .; j_gene: TRBJ2-1; v_gene: TRBV19; CDR3aa: CASSIVGISYNEQFF; CDR3nt: TGTGCCAGTAGTATAGTCGGGATCTCCTACAATGAGCAGTTCTTC
abundance: .; d_gene: TRBD1; j_gene: TRBJ2-3; v_gene: TRBV4-3; CDR3aa: CASSQVLDRGTDTQYF; CDR3nt: TGCGCCAGCAGCCAAGTCCTGGACAGGGGCACAGATACGCAGTATTTT